The source of this TCR beta chain is a study of blood T cell repertoires in COVID-19. On the study more broadly: The United States, Italy and Spain provided the acute and convalescent COVID-19 samples. PBMCs, B-cell-depleted T cells, or T cells provided the cDNA or gDNA that made up the material.

In the source study's methods: Reference gene primer amplification yielded estimated nucleated cell counts. Sequencing was performed with immunoSEQ multiplex PCR; in TCRdb, only in-frame clones are kept and a portion is missing. The V and J calls and clone size are taken from that table; D and trimming were inferred from the DNA. The table lists about 160,000 clones, about 80% of them singletons, with 22% in the top ten. The sample comprised peripheral blood. The TCR comes from a woman at least 80 years old with acute or convalescent COVID-19.

The CDR3 region is CASSQEQGKTEAFF. CDR3 coding DNA: TGCGCCAGCAGCCAAGAACAGGGGAAAACTGAAGCTTTCTTT. V gene TRBV4-3 combines with J gene TRBJ1-1; 7 bases fit TRBD1. Germline V gives CDR1 LGHNA, CDR2 YSLEER. V lost 0 bases, J lost 5 bases, and 3 bases stayed unmatched. CDR3 length: 14 amino acids.